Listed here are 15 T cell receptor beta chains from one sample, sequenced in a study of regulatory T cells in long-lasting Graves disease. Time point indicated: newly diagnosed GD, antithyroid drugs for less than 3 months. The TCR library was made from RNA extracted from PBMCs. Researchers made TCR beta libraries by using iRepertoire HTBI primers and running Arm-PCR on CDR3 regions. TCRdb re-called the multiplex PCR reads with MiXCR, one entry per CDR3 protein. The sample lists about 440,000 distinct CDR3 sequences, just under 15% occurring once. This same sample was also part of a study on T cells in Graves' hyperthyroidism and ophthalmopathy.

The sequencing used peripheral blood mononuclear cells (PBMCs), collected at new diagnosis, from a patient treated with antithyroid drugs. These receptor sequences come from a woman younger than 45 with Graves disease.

The chain's CDR3 is CASSLQARPINYGYTF. DNA of the CDR3: TGTGCCAGCAGTTTACAGGCCCGCCCTATTAACTATGGCTACACCTTC. V and J are TRBV12-3 or TRBV12-4 and TRBJ1-2; D is ambiguous. The V end was cut by 2 bases, the J end by 1 base, with 14 bases between. This CDR3 contains 16 residues.

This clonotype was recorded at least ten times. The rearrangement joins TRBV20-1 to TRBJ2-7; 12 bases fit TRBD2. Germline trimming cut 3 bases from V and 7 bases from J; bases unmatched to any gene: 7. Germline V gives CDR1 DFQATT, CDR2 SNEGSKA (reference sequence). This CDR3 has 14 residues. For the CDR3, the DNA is TGCAGTGCTAGTCAGACTAGCGGGAGTGATGAGCAGTACTTC. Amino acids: CSASQTSGSDEQYF.

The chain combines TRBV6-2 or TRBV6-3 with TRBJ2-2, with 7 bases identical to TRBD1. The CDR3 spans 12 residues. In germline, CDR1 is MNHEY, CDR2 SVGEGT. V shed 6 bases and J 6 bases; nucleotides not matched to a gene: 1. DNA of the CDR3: TGTGCCAGCAGCGACAGGGCCGGGGAGCTGTTTTTT. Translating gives CASSDRAGELFF.

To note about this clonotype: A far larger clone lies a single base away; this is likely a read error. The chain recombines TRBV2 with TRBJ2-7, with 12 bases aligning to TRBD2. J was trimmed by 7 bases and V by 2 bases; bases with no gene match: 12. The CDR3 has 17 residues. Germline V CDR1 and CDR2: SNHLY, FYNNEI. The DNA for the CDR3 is TGTGCCAGCAGTGAAAGGGGACTAGCGGGCGGCGGGCATGAGCAGTACTTC. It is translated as CASSERGLAGGGHEQYF.

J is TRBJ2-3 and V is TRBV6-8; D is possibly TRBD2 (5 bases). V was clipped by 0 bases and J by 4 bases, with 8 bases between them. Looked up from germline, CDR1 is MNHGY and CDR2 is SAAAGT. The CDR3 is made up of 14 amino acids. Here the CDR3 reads CASSYSRVADTQYF. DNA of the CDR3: TGTGCCAGCAGTTACTCGAGGGTTGCAGATACGCAGTATTTT.

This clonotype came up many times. CDR3 DNA: TGTGCCAGCACCAGGTCCGCCCAGGCAGGGACCTACGAGCAGTACTTC. Translating it yields CASTRSAQAGTYEQYF. The chain recombines TRBV12-3 or TRBV12-4 with TRBJ2-7, with TRBD1 as a possible D gene (5 bases). V was shortened by 7 bases and J by 2 bases, with 21 bases between the two germline ends. The CDR3 runs to 16 residues.

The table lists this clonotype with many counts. CDR3 in DNA: TGTGCCAGCAGTAAACAGGGTGGGGTCGAAAAACTGTTTTTT. It codes for CASSKQGGVEKLFF. The chain is built from TRBV12-3 or TRBV12-4 and TRBJ1-4; D is possibly TRBD1 (6 bases). V shed 5 bases and J shed 8 bases, with 15 bases lying between them. This CDR3 comprises 14 residues.

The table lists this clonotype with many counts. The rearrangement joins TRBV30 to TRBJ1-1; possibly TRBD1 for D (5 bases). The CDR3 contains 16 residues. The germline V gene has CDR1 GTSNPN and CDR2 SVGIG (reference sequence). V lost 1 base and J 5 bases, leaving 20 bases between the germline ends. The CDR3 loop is CAWSAPWDPLGTEAFF. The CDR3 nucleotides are TGTGCCTGGAGTGCCCCTTGGGACCCCCTGGGAACTGAAGCTTTCTTT.

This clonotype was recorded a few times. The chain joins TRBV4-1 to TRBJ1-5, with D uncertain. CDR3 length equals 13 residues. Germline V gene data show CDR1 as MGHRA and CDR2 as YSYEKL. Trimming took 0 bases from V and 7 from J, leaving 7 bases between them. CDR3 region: CASSQDDEQPQHF. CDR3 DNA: TGCGCCAGCAGCCAAGATGATGAGCAGCCCCAGCATTTT.

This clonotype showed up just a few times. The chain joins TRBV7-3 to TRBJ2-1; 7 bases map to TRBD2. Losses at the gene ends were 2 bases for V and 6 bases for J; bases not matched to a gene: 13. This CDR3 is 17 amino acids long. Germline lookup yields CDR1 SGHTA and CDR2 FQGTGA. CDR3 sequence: CASSLAVSSGRTNEQFF. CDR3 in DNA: TGTGCCAGCAGCTTAGCGGTTAGTAGCGGGCGGACCAATGAGCAGTTCTTC.

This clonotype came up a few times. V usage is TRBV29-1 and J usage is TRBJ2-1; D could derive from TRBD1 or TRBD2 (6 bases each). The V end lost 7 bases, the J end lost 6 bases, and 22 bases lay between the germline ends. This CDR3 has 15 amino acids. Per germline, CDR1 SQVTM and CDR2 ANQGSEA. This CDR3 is CSAARGLASGNEQFF. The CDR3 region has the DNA TGCAGCGCTGCTCGGGGGCTAGCTTCGGGCAATGAGCAGTTCTTC.

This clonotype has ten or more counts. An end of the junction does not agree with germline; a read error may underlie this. The CDR3 region is CAWKLLGTGFF. DNA for the CDR3: TGTGCCTGGAAGTTGCTCGGGACAGGGTTTTTC. The gene calls are TRBV30 and TRBJ2-1; the match to TRBD1 covers 9 bases. CDR3 length equals 11 residues. Germline values: CDR1 GTSNPN, CDR2 SVGIG (reference sequence).

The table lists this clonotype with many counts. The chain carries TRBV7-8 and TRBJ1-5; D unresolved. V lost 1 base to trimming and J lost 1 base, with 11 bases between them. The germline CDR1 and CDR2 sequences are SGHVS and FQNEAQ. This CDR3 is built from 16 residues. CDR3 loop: CASSLGAGESNQPQHF. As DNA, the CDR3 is TGTGCCAGCAGCTTAGGGGCCGGGGAGAGCAATCAGCCCCAGCATTTT.

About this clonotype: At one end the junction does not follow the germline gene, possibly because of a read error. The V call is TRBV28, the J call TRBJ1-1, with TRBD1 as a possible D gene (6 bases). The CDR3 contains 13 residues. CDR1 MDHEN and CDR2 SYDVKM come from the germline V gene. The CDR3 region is CACSLGGYGEAFF. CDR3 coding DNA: TGTGCCTGCAGTTTAGGGGGATACGGTGAAGCTTTCTTT. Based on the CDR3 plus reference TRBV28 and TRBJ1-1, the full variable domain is DVKVTQSSRYLVKRTGEKVFLECVQDMDHENMFWYRQDPGLGLRLIYFSYDVKMKEKGDIPEGYSVSREKKERFSLILESASTNQTSMYLCACSLGGYGEAFFGQGTRLTVV.

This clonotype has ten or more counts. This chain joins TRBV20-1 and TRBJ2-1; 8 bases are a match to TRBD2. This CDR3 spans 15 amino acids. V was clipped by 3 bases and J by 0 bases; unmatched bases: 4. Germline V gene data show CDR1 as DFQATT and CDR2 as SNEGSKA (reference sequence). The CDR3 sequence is CSARGLGSSYNEQFF. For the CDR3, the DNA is TGCAGTGCTAGGGGACTAGGGAGCTCCTACAATGAGCAGTTCTTC.